Shown below are 20 T cell receptor beta chains from a single sample sequenced in a study of blood T cell repertoires in COVID-19. The data were produced by immunoSEQ multiplex PCR, yet TCRdb's version contains in-frame clones alone and is incomplete. Of 200,000 to 300,000 clones in the sample, 83% were seen once. Sequenced input: peripheral blood. The source of these receptors is a human donor in a cohort sampled during active COVID-19.

The chain joins TRBV28 to TRBJ2-7; D is perhaps TRBD2 (6 bases). Germline lookup yields CDR1 MDHEN and CDR2 SYDVKM. The CDR3 runs to 11 residues. The CDR3 is CAGGTPYEQYF. The CDR3 bases are TGTGCGGGCGGGACCCCCTACGAGCAGTACTTC. Drawing the rest from reference TRBV28 and TRBJ2-7, the complete variable domain is DVKVTQSSRYLVKRTGEKVFLECVQDMDHENMFWYRQDPGLGLRLIYFSYDVKMKEKGDIPEGYSVSREKKERFSLILESASTNQTSMYLCAGGTPYEQYFGPGTRLTVT.

The chain recombines TRBV10-1 with TRBJ2-5, with D maybe TRBD2 (6 bases). Per the germline V gene, CDR1 is WNHNN and CDR2 is SYGVQD (reference sequence). This CDR3 contains 14 residues. Trimming removed 0 bases from V and 5 bases from J, with 10 bases in between. The CDR3 sequence: CASSESRGAETQYF. In nucleotides, the CDR3 is TGCGCCAGCAGTGAGTCGCGGGGTGCGGAGACCCAGTACTTC.

This chain uses TRBV2 with TRBJ2-6; 11 bases are shared with TRBD1. This CDR3 comprises 15 residues. Germline CDR1 reads SNHLY; CDR2 reads FYNNEI. The junction had 3 bases not matched to a gene; V was cut back by 8 bases and J by 3 bases. Here the CDR3 reads CASGQGARGANVLTF. The CDR3 DNA sequence: TGTGCCAGCGGACAGGGGGCGCGTGGGGCCAACGTCCTGACTTTC.

This chain uses TRBV29-1 with TRBJ1-2; no firm D call. This CDR3 has 11 amino acids. Trimming removed 1 base at V and 7 bases at J, with 7 bases between. The germline V gene encodes CDR1 SQVTM and CDR2 ANQGSEA. CDR3 coding DNA: TGCAGCGTTGAAGTTCGTCTTGGCTACACCTTC. Translated: CSVEVRLGYTF.

The chain employs TRBV6-5 and TRBJ2-7, with TRBD1 identical over 7 bases. This CDR3 is built from 12 residues. The ends lost 6 bases at V and 6 bases at J; junction bases unmatched: 5. From germline, CDR1 is MNHEY and CDR2 SVGAGI. The CDR3 sequence: CASSLAGGEQYF. The CDR3 DNA reads as TGTGCCAGCAGCCTAGCAGGGGGCGAGCAGTACTTC.

The chain is built from TRBV4-1 and TRBJ1-3, with 7 bases identical to TRBD1. Trimming removed 1 base from V and 0 bases from J; junction bases left unmatched: 9. CDR3 length equals 18 residues. Germline CDR1 and CDR2: MGHRA and YSYEKL. CDR3 amino acids: CASSQGRQGSDSGNTIYF. The CDR3 DNA reads TGCGCCAGCAGCCAAGGGCGACAGGGTAGTGACTCTGGAAACACCATATATTTT.

The chain carries TRBV10-3 and TRBJ2-2, with 7 bases identical to TRBD1. Germline loops: CDR1 ENHRY, CDR2 SYGVKD. V trimming: 6 bases; J trimming: 1 base; junction bases outside the gene matches: 5. This CDR3 contains 15 residues. CDR3 DNA: TGTGCCATCAGGACCGGGACAGAGAACACCGGGGAGCTGTTTTTT. Its translation is CAIRTGTENTGELFF.

V usage is TRBV2 and J usage is TRBJ1-5; 7 bases align to TRBD1. V shed 3 bases, J shed 4 bases, and the junction held 3 bases outside the gene matches. This CDR3 spans 14 amino acids. CDR1 and CDR2 (germline): SNHLY, FYNNEI. This CDR3 reads CASSEGQRNQPQHF. The CDR3 DNA sequence: TGTGCCAGCAGTGAGGGACAGCGAAATCAGCCCCAGCATTTT.

The chain is built from TRBV7-9 and TRBJ2-5, with 8 bases lining up with TRBD2. The CDR3 runs 15 residues. Trimming cost V 1 base and J 5 bases; bases outside gene matches: 6. From germline, CDR1 is SEHNR and CDR2 FQNEAQ (reference sequence). The CDR3 DNA reads TGTGCCAGCAGCTTAGTGGCGGGGGGCGGCGAGACCCAGTACTTC. Its translation is CASSLVAGGGETQYF. The entire variable domain, with the rest obtained from reference TRBV7-9 and TRBJ2-5, is as follows: DTGVSQNPRHKITKRGQNVTFRCDPISEHNRLYWYRQTLGQGPEFLTYFQNEAQLEKSRLLSDRFSAERPKGSFSTLEIQRTEQGDSAMYLCASSLVAGGGETQYFGPGTRLLVL.

The V call is TRBV18, the J call TRBJ1-5; D is ambiguous. CDR3 length: 13 residues. Germline lookup yields CDR1 KGHSH and CDR2 LQKENI. V dropped 6 bases and J dropped 7 bases, with 13 bases sitting between them. In nucleotides, the CDR3 is TGTGCCAGCTCCCTTGGTGACGGGCAGCCCCAGCATTTT. Translation gives CASSLGDGQPQHF.

This clone was seen more than once but under ten times. The V call is TRBV28, the J call TRBJ2-3; the match to TRBD2 covers 7 bases. The CDR3 has 20 residues. J lost 2 bases, V lost 6 bases, and 23 bases had no gene match. CDR1 and CDR2 (germline): MDHEN, SYDVKM. The DNA of the CDR3 is TGTGCCAGCAGCACACCCCCCTGGTTCGGCGGGAGTGCCAACACAGATACGCAGTATTTT. Translated: CASSTPPWFGGSANTDTQYF.

V is TRBV18 and J is TRBJ2-7; tentatively, D is TRBD1 (8 bases). This CDR3 region has 17 residues. Trimming took off 4 bases at V and 0 bases at J, with 19 bases between the two ends. Germline values: CDR1 KGHSH, CDR2 LQKENI. For the CDR3, the DNA is TGTGCCAGCTCACTACTACAACACAGGGGGGGCTCCTACGAGCAGTACTTC. Translated, it gives CASSLLQHRGGSYEQYF.

The chain has TRBV10-2 and TRBJ2-5; 8 nucleotides align to TRBD1. This CDR3 is built from 15 residues. The V gene's germline CDR1 is WSHSY and CDR2 SAAADI. Trimming took 4 bases from V and 4 from J; bases not matched to a gene: 8. This chain's CDR3 is CASSVRQGAGETQYF. The CDR3, as DNA: TGCGCCAGCAGTGTCAGGCAGGGGGCGGGAGAGACCCAGTACTTC.

V usage is TRBV6-5 and J usage is TRBJ2-7; TRBD1 agrees at 7 bases. The germline gives CDR1 MNHEY, CDR2 SVGAGI. The CDR3 runs to 13 residues. The V and J ends lost 8 bases and 0 bases, in that order; junction bases with no gene match: 4. The CDR3 DNA sequence: TGTGCCAGCTTGGGACAGAGCTCCTACGAGCAGTACTTC. It translates to CASLGQSSYEQYF.

The chain joins TRBV19 to TRBJ1-2; the D gene is possibly TRBD1 (5 bases). The CDR3 contains 15 residues. V was shortened by 7 bases and J by 3 bases, with 18 bases between the two germline ends. CDR1 and CDR2 (germline): LNHDA, SQIVND (reference sequence). The CDR3 nucleotides read TGTGCCAGTAAATCCCCTGGAGGGGAATACTATGGCTACACCTTC. Its translation is CASKSPGGEYYGYTF. Filled out from reference TRBV19 and TRBJ1-2, the complete variable domain reads DGGITQSPKYLFRKEGQNVTLSCEQNLNHDAMYWYRQDPGQGLRLIYYSQIVNDFQKGDIAEGYSVSREKKESFPLTVTSAQKNPTAFYLCASKSPGGEYYGYTFGSGTRLTVV.

This clone was recorded a few times. The chain recombines TRBV5-1 with TRBJ2-5, with 7 bases identical to TRBD1. The length of the CDR3 is 14 residues. CDR1 and CDR2 (germline): SGHRS, YFSETQ. V shed 4 bases, J shed 1 base, and the junction held 4 bases outside the gene matches. The CDR3 region is CASSPGQPQETQYF. Here the CDR3 DNA reads TGCGCCAGCAGCCCGGGACAGCCCCAAGAGACCCAGTACTTC.

The chain joins TRBV6-6 to TRBJ2-1, with D unclear. The germline V gene has CDR1 MNHNY and CDR2 SVGAGI (reference sequence). There are 10 residues in the CDR3. The ends were cut back, 6 bases at V and 7 bases at J, with 4 bases in the middle. CDR3 in amino acids: CASSRNEQFF. The CDR3, as DNA: TGTGCCAGCAGCCGGAATGAGCAGTTCTTC.

The CDR3 spells CASSLDGGRVEAFF. The CDR3 DNA is TGTGCCAGCAGCTTGGACGGGGGTAGGGTGGAGGCTTTCTTT. V is TRBV5-6 and J is TRBJ1-1; tentative D call: TRBD1 (5 bases). V lost 0 bases and J 11 bases, leaving 17 bases between the germline ends. Germline CDR1 and CDR2: SGHDT and YYEEEE. The CDR3 spans 14 residues. Looking up the rest from reference TRBV5-6 and TRBJ1-1 gives the full variable domain: DAGVTQSPTHLIKTRGQQVTLRCSPKSGHDTVSWYQQALGQGPQFIFQYYEEEERQRGNFPDRFSGHQFPNYSSELNVNALLLGDSALYLCASSLDGGRVEAFFGQGTRLTVV.

This clone was found a few times. The chain recombines TRBV15 with TRBJ1-5; a weak D match, TRBD1 (5 bases). The CDR3 sequence is 19 residues long. V was cut by 5 bases and J by 2 bases, with 25 bases left in between. CDR1 and CDR2 from the germline V gene are LNHNV and YYDKDF (reference sequence). CDR3 coding DNA: TGTGCCACCAGCGGCTCCGGGTTGGGGGGTATCATAGGCAATCAGCCCCAGCATTTT. Amino acid sequence: CATSGSGLGGIIGNQPQHF.

V is TRBV7-9 and J is TRBJ2-3, with D possibly being TRBD2 (6 bases). With 5 bases removed from V and 5 bases from J, the gap between germline ends came to 20 bases. The CDR3 loop spans 16 amino acids. Germline CDR1 and CDR2: SEHNR and FQNEAQ (reference sequence). CDR3 sequence: CASSTMGGSAGDTQYF. In nucleotides, the CDR3 is TGTGCCAGCAGCACAATGGGAGGTAGCGCCGGAGATACGCAGTATTTT.